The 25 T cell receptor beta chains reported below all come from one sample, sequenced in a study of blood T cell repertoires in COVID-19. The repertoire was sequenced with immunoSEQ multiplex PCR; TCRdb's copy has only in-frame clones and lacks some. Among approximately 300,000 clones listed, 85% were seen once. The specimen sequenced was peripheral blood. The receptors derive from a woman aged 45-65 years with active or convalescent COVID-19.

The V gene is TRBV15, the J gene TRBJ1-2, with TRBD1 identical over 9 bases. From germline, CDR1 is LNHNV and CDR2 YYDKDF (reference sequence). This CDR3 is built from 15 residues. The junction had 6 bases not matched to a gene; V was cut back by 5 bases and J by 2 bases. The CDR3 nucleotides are TGTGCCACCAGCTCCGAGGACAGGGGCAACTATGGCTACACCTTC. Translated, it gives CATSSEDRGNYGYTF.

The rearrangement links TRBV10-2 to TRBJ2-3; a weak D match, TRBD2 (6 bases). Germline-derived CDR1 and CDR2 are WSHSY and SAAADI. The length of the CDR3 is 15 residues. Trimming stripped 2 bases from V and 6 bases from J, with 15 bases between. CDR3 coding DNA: TGCGCCAGCAGTGAGAAGCGACTAGTGTCGGATACGCAGTATTTT. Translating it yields CASSEKRLVSDTQYF.

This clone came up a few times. The CDR3 DNA is TGTGCCAGCAGTAAGGAGGTAGAGTCGGATGGCTACACCTTC. Translating it yields CASSKEVESDGYTF. The chain links TRBV2 to TRBJ1-2; no clear D gene. This CDR3 region has 14 residues. The V and J ends lost 5 bases and 6 bases respectively, with 16 bases between them. Germline-derived CDR1 and CDR2 are SNHLY and FYNNEI.

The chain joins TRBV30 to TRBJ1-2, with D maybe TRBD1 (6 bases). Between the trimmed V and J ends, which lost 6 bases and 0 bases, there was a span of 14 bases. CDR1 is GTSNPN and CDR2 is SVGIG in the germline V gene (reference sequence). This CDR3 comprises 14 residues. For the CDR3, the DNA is TGTGCCTGCACCCGGACAGCATCTAACTATGGCTACACCTTC. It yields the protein CACTRTASNYGYTF.

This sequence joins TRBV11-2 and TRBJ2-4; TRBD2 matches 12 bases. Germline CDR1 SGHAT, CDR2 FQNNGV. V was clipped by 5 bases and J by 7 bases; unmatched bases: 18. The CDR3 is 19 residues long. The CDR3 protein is CASSDLGGLAGPSRNIQYF. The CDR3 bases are TGTGCCAGCAGCGACCTTGGAGGACTAGCGGGACCCAGTCGGAACATTCAGTACTTC.

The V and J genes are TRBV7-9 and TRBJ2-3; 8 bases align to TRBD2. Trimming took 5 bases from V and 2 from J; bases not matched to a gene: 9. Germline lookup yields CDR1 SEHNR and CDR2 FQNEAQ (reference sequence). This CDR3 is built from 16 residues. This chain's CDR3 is CASSPVGGGHTDTQYF. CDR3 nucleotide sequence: TGTGCCAGCAGCCCAGTGGGCGGGGGGCACACAGATACGCAGTATTTT. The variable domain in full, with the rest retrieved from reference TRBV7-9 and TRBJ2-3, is DTGVSQNPRHKITKRGQNVTFRCDPISEHNRLYWYRQTLGQGPEFLTYFQNEAQLEKSRLLSDRFSAERPKGSFSTLEIQRTEQGDSAMYLCASSPVGGGHTDTQYFGPGTRLTVL.

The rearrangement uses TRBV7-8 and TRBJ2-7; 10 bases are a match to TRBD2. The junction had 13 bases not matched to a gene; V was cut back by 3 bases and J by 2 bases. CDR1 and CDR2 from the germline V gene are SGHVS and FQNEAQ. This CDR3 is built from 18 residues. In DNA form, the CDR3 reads TGTGCCAGCAGCTTCGGGAGGGACTTGAGCGGGAGGGCCTACGAGCAGTACTTC. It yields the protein CASSFGRDLSGRAYEQYF.

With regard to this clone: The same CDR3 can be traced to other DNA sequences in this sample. The CDR3 reads CASSPPGQGAGANVLTF. DNA of the CDR3: TGTGCCAGCTCACCACCGGGACAGGGAGCTGGGGCCAACGTCCTGACTTTC. This sequence joins TRBV18 and TRBJ2-6; 9 bases match TRBD1. Germline values: CDR1 KGHSH, CDR2 LQKENI. The CDR3 runs 17 residues. V gave up 0 bases and J gave up 2 bases; unmatched junction bases: 2.

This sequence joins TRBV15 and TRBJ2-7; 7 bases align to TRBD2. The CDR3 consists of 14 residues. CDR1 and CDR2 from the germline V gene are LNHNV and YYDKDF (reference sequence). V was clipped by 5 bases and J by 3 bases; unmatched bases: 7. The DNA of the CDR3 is TGTGCCACCAGCGGGCTAGCGGCCAGCTACGAGCAGTACTTC. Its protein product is CATSGLAASYEQYF.

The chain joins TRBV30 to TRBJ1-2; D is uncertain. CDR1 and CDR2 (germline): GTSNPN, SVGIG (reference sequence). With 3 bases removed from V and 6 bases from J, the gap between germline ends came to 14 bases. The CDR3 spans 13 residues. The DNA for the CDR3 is TGTGCCTGGAGCGTAGGTCCGGGGAATGGCTACACCTTC. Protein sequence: CAWSVGPGNGYTF. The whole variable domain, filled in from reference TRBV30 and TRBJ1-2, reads SQTIHQWPATLVQPVGSPLSLECTVEGTSNPNLYWYRQAAGRGLQLLFYSVGIGQISSEVPQNLSASRPQDRQFILSSKKLLLSDSGFYLCAWSVGPGNGYTFGSGTRLTVV.

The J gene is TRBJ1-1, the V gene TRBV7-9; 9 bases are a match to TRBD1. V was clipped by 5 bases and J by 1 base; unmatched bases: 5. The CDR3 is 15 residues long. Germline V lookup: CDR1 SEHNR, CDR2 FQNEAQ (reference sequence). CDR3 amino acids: CASSESQGANTEAFF. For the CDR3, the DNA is TGTGCCAGCAGCGAATCACAGGGGGCGAACACTGAAGCTTTCTTT.

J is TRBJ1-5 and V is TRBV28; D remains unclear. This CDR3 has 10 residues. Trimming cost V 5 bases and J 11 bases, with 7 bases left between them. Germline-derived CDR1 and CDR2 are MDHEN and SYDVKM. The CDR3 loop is CASSPRTQHF. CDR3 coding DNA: TGTGCCAGCAGTCCCAGAACCCAGCATTTT.

CDR3: CASSVSAPVAGQHYGYTF. The CDR3 DNA reads TGTGCCAGCAGCGTTAGCGCCCCCGTAGCCGGGCAGCACTATGGCTACACCTTC. The chain carries TRBV11-3 and TRBJ1-2; D ambiguous. Trimming took 5 bases from V and 3 from J, leaving 25 bases between them. The CDR3 is 18 amino acids. From germline, CDR1 is SGHNT and CDR2 YENEEA.

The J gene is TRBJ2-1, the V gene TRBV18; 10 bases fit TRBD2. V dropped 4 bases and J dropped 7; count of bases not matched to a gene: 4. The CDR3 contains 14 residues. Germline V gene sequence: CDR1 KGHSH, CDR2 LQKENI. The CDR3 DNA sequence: TGTGCCAGCTCACTTAAAGCGGGAGGGAATGAGCAGTTCTTC. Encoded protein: CASSLKAGGNEQFF.

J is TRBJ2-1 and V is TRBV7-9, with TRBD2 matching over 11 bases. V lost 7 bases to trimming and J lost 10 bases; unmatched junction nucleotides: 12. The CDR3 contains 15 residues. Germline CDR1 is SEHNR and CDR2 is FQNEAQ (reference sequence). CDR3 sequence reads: CASNEGLAGWGEQFF. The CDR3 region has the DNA TGTGCCAGCAACGAAGGACTAGCGGGCTGGGGGGAGCAGTTCTTC.

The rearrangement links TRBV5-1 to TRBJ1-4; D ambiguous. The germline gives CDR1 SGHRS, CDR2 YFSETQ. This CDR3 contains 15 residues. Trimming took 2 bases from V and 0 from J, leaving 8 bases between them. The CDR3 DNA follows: TGCGCCAGCAGCTTCTCCGGGGCAACTAATGAAAAACTGTTTTTT. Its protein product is CASSFSGATNEKLFF.

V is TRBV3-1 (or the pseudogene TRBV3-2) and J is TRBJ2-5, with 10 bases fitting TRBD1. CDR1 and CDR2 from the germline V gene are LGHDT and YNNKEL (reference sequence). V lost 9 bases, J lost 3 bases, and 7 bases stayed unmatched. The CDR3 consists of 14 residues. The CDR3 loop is CASGWTGGKETQYF. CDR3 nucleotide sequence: TGTGCCAGTGGTTGGACAGGGGGAAAAGAGACCCAGTACTTC.

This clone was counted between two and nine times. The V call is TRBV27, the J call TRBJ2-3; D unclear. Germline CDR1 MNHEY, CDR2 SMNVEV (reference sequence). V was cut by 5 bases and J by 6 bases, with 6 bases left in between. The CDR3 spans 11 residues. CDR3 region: CASSRRDTQYF. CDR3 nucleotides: TGTGCCAGCAGTCGGCGGGATACGCAGTATTTT.

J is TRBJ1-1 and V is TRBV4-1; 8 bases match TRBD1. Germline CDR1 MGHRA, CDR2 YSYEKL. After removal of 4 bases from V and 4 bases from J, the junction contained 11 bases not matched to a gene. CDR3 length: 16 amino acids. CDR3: CASSPVGQGSVTEAFF. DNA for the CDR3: TGCGCCAGCAGCCCCGTTGGACAGGGTTCGGTCACTGAAGCTTTCTTT.

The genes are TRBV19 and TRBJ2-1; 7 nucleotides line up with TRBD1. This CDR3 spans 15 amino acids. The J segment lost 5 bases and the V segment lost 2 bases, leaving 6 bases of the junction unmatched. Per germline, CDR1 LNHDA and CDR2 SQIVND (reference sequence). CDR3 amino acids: CASSITGQRDNEQFF. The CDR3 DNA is TGTGCCAGTAGTATAACGGGACAGAGAGACAATGAGCAGTTCTTC.

CDR3 DNA sequence: TGTGCCAGCGGACAGGGAACTAACTATGGCTACACCTTC. Amino acid sequence: CASGQGTNYGYTF. The chain links TRBV9 to TRBJ1-2, with 8 bases matching TRBD1. The CDR3 extends over 13 amino acids. From germline, CDR1 is SGDLS and CDR2 YYNGEE. The V gene end was trimmed by 7 bases and the J gene end by 0 bases; junction bases not matched to a gene: 2.

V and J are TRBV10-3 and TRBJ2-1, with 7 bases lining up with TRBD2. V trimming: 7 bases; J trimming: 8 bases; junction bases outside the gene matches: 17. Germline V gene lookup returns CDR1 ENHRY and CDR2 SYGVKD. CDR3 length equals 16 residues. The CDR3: CAIKTLGGSTDDEQFF. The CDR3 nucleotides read TGTGCCATCAAGACTCTCGGCGGGAGTACGGACGATGAGCAGTTCTTC.

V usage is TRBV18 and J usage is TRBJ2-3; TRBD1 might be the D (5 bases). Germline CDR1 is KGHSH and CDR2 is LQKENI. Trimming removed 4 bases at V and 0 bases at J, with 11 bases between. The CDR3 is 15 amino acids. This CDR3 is CASSLRTLSTDTQYF. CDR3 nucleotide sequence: TGTGCCAGCTCACTCCGGACACTTAGCACAGATACGCAGTATTTT. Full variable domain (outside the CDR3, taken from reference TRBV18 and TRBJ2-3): NAGVMQNPRHLVRRRGQEARLRCSPMKGHSHVYWYRQLPEEGLKFMVYLQKENIIDESGMPKERFSAEFPKEGPSILRIQQVVRGDSAAYFCASSLRTLSTDTQYFGPGTRLTVL.

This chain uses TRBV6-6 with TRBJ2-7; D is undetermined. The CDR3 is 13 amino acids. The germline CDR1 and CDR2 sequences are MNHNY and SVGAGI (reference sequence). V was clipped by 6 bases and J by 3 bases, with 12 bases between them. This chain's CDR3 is CASSPISVYEQYF. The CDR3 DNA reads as TGTGCCAGCAGCCCCATCTCAGTCTACGAGCAGTACTTC.

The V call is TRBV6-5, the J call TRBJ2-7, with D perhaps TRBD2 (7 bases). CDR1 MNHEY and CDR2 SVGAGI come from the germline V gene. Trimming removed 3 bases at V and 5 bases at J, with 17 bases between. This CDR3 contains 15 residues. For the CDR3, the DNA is TGTGCCAGCAGTTATGGGGGGGCGCTGTTCCACGAGCAGTACTTC. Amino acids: CASSYGGALFHEQYF.